The entry below describes one TCR beta chain. Its antigen is still unknown. Qualities for individual bases were not recorded, and no much larger clone is one base off. The source of the sample is a study of Ad26.COV2.S vaccination and SARS-CoV-2 variants (dated by TCRdb to the early 2020s). For the study in its entirety: Donors in the vaccine arm were drawn from COV1001, a phase I-IIa trial of Ad26.COV2.S in healthy adults that was multicentre, randomized, double-blind and placebo-controlled. TCRbeta repertoire sequencing was used to assess the specificity and breadth of SARS-CoV-2-reactive T cell receptors after Ad26.COV2.S vaccination. The TCR-sequenced set comprised approximately 32 samples: some 20 Ad26.COV2.S vaccine recipients, 5 placebo recipients and 8 SARS-CoV-2 convalescent individuals. Trial participants were randomized into five groups of five: low-dose or high-dose Ad26.COV2.S given once or twice, or placebo on both occasions. Throughout the experiments and outcome assessment, investigators stayed blinded to trial group allocation. Ad26.COV2.S was administered intramuscularly at a dose of 5x10^10 or 1x10^11 viral particles, either as one shot or as two shots given 56 days apart. What the study reported, not specific to this receptor: The study lacked the statistical power to compare responses across vaccine doses or regimens. Non-spike TCR breadth was comparable between vaccine and placebo recipients, consistent with the vaccine containing only spike. After vaccination, spike-specific CD8+ and CD4+ T cell responses were reported to show substantial breadth. The authors noted that the TCR breadth and depth analyses may have underestimated total T cell responses. Spike-specific TCR breadth was higher in Ad26.COV2.S recipients than in placebo recipients (P = 0.0014).

TCRbeta CDR3 regions were sequenced with the immunoSEQ Assay. After extraction, genomic DNA underwent amplification by bias-controlled multiplex PCR, followed by high-throughput sequencing. As for the authors' bioinformatics: Collapsing and filtering of sequences were performed to quantify the absolute abundance of each unique TCRbeta CDR3 region. Usable DNA was measured by amplifying reference genes present in all nucleated cells, and TCRbeta template counts were normalized to that usable DNA to estimate T cell fraction. Repertoire TCRs were annotated as SARS-CoV-2-specific when V gene, CDR3 amino acid sequence and J gene were exactly matched to a known reactive TCR set. MIRA supplied the reference SARS-CoV-2 TCR set, which was filtered for enrichment in COVID-19-positive ImmuneCODE repertoires so that public or cross-reactive TCRs were removed. Based on the MIRA antigens, annotated TCRs were further analysed at the level of specific ORF or position within ORF. Breadth was defined as the number of annotated unique rearrangements divided by the total number of unique productive rearrangements, and depth was defined as the summed frequency of the annotated unique rearrangements. Two-sided Wilcoxon rank-sum tests were applied when comparing TCR breadth between groups. The table comes from immuneACCESS by way of TCRdb, which keeps in-frame sequences with V and J called. Part of the clones is missing from these tables; in studies checked, under half for an unresolved V gene and the rest for unknown reasons. The V and J calls and clone size were taken over from that table, and D and trimming were inferred from the DNA. The sample table records roughly 300,000 clones; about 88% of these occur just once. The ten largest clonotypes hold 6.4% of the sample.

Interpreted using the paper, the treatment or condition label stands for: roughly 18 received Ad26.COV2.S at low or high dose, single or two shots; about 5 received placebo; per-sample allocation not given. Repertoires of vaccine and placebo recipients were sequenced from samples taken on day 63 after the first injection. In Cohort 1b, 20 to 25 adults aged 18-55 years were enrolled at a single site in Boston, USA, between 29 July and 7 August 2020. Ad26.COV2.S consisted of a replication-incompetent adenovirus type 26 vector by which a prefusion-stabilized SARS-CoV-2 spike protein from the original Wuhan strain was expressed. The cysteine opens and the phenylalanine closes a CDR3 of 13 amino acids. Solely the CDR3 DNA is kept, with 39 bases framed from the first base. Sequences SNHLY (CDR1) and FYNNEI (CDR2) are obtained from the germline V gene. V loses 8 bases at its end and J loses 0 bases; junction bases beyond the gene matches: 1.

The clonotype originates from a person aged 18-65 years who received the Ad26.COV2.S COVID-19 vaccine or a placebo. The chain is encoded by TRBV2 joined to TRBJ2-3; 8 bases in between match TRBD2. The specimen comprised peripheral blood, sampled in a trial of Ad26.COV2.S vaccine versus placebo. The sequence in DNA is TGTGCCAGCCTAGCGGGTAGCACAGATACGCAGTATTTT. Its product reads: CASLAGSTDTQYF.